The source of this T cell receptor (beta chain) is a study of neoadjuvant anti-PD-1 for oral cavity cancer. About the study: Nivolumab at 3 mg/kg was mostly given biweekly, three to four doses, pre-surgery. Non-progressing patients received a fourth nivolumab dose near day 43, then surgery on days 50-56.

No culture or expansion preceded analysis of these blood cells. Trimming removed 7 bases at V and 3 bases at J, with 10 bases between. Germline CDR1 reads MNHNS; CDR2 reads SASEGT. The CDR3 has 12 amino acids. Assay used: immunoSEQ multiplex PCR; TCRdb lists only in-frame clones, some missing. The sample has roughly 7,000 clones, less than 85% seen once. The chain is built from TRBV6-1 and TRBJ2-7, with D unclear. Sequences were derived from PBMCs, sampled before nivolumab (anti-PD-1) treatment. This TCR derives from a person aged 40 to 85 with oral cavity squamous cell carcinoma. The CDR3 region is CASTETNYEQYF. The CDR3 coding sequence is TGTGCCAGCACAGAGACAAACTACGAGCAGTACTTC.